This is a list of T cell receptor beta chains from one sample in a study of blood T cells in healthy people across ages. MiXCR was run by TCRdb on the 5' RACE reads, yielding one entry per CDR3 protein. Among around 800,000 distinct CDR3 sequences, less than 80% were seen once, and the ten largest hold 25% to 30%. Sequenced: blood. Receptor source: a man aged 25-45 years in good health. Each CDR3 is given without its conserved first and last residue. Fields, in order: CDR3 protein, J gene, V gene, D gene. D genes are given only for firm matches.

CDR3: ASSYTGSSGANVLT
J: TRBJ2-6
V: TRBV6-2/TRBV6-3
D: .

CDR3: ASSYSGYNLIYGYT
J: TRBJ1-2
V: TRBV6-5
D: .

CDR3: ASSLALKRTYNEQF
J: TRBJ2-1
V: TRBV11-1
D: .

CDR3: ASSKDPSTGGEQY
J: TRBJ2-7
V: TRBV3-1
D: TRBD1

CDR3: ASSLGTARIGETQY
J: TRBJ2-5
V: TRBV11-2
D: .

CDR3: SAALQGPYGYT
J: TRBJ1-2
V: TRBV29-1
D: .

CDR3: ASSREGQETQY
J: TRBJ2-5
V: TRBV4-2
D: TRBD2

CDR3: SAKQGIGYNEQF
J: TRBJ2-1
V: TRBV20-1
D: TRBD1

CDR3: ASSHRGQLSYEQY
J: TRBJ2-7
V: TRBV12-3/TRBV12-4
D: TRBD1

CDR3: ASSLIYATGPTNEKLF
J: TRBJ1-4
V: TRBV7-8
D: .

CDR3: SVAPAGGPTDTQY
J: TRBJ2-3
V: TRBV29-1
D: TRBD2

CDR3: ASSAGRRAGYT
J: TRBJ1-2
V: TRBV10-2
D: .

CDR3: ASSLAVGCNEQF
J: TRBJ2-1
V: TRBV7-2
D: .

CDR3: SASNSRTATEAF
J: TRBJ1-1
V: TRBV20-1
D: .

CDR3: ASSPILRLAGISTDTQY
J: TRBJ2-3
V: TRBV7-9
D: TRBD2